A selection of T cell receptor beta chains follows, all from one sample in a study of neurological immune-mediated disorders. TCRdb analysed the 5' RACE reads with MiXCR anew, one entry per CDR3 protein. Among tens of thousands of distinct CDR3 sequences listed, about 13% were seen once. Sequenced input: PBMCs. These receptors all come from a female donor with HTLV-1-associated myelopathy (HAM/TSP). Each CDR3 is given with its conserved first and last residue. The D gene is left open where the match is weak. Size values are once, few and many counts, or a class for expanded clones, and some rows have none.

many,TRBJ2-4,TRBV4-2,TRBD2,CASSQDPAAGGTKNIQYF,TGTGCCAGCAGCCAAGATCCCGCAGCGGGGGGAACCAAAAACATTCAGTACTTC
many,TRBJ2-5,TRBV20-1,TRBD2,CSARDSLAGVYETQYF,TGCAGTGCTAGAGATAGCTTGGCGGGGGTATATGAGACCCAGTACTTC
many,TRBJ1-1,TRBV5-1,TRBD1,CASSLNRGRVTEAFF,TGCGCCAGCAGCCTCAACAGGGGCCGGGTAACTGAAGCTTTCTTT
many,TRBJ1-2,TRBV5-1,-,CASSSQQGPYGYTF,TGCGCCAGCAGCTCCCAACAGGGACCCTATGGCTACACCTTC
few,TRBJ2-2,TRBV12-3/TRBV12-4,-,CASSHGGAPTGELFF,TGTGCCAGCAGTCATGGGGGGGCCCCCACCGGGGAGCTGTTTTTT
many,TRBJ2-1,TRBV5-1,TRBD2,CASSFSGGSSYNEQFF,TGCGCCAGCAGCTTCTCGGGGGGGAGCTCCTACAATGAGCAGTTCTTC
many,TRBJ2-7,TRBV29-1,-,CSVKDGRDEQYF,TGCAGCGTGAAAGATGGACGGGACGAGCAGTACTTC
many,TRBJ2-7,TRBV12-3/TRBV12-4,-,CASSFTGREQYF,TGTGCCAGCAGTTTTACAGGTCGGGAGCAGTACTTC
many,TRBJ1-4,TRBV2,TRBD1,CASSPDRASNEKLFF,TGTGCCAGCAGTCCAGACAGGGCGTCAAATGAAAAACTGTTTTTT
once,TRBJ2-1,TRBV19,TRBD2,CASRTLAGGTYNEQFF,TGTGCCAGTAGGACTCTAGCGGGGGGGACCTACAATGAGCAGTTCTTC
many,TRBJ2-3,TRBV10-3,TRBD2,CAISGGTSGGTDTQYF,TGTGCCATCAGTGGTGGGACTAGCGGGGGCACAGATACGCAGTATTTT
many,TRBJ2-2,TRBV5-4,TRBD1,CASSRDGTGGPGELFF,TGTGCCAGCAGCCGCGATGGGACAGGGGGCCCCGGGGAGCTGTTTTTT
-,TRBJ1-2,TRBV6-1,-,CASTPGWTQYGYTF,TGTGCCAGCACCCCCGGGTGGACTCAGTATGGCTACACCTTC
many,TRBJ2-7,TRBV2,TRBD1,CASREGQGASYEQYF,TGTGCCAGCAGGGAGGGACAGGGGGCTTCCTACGAGCAGTACTTC
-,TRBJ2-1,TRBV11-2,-,CASSRQYNEQFF,TGTGCCAGCAGCCGACAGTACAATGAGCAGTTCTTC
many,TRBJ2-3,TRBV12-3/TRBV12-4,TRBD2,CASSSSGSHTDTQYF,TGTGCCAGCAGTTCCAGCGGGAGTCACACAGATACGCAGTATTTT
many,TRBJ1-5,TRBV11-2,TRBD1,CASSSDRDRNQPQHF,TGTGCCAGCAGCTCAGACCGGGACAGGAACCAGCCCCAGCATTTT
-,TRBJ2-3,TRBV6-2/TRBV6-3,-,CASSYELGLDTDTQYF,TGTGCCAGCAGTTACGAGCTGGGGTTGGATACAGATACGCAGTATTTT
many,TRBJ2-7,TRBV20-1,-,CSAIRQRVPYEQYF,TGCAGTGCTATCAGACAGCGGGTCCCCTACGAGCAGTACTTC
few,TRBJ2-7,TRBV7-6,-,CASSLEGGATYEQYF,TGTGCCAGCAGCTTAGAAGGCGGGGCGACCTACGAGCAGTACTTC
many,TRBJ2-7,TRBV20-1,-,CSATRYGPSSYEQYF,TGCAGTGCTACTAGGTATGGCCCGAGCTCCTACGAGCAGTACTTC
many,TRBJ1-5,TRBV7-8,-,CASSLFPGSSNQPQHF,TGTGCCAGCAGCTTATTCCCAGGATCGAGCAATCAGCCCCAGCATTTT
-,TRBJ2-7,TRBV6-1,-,CASSDSAESYEQYF,TGTGCCAGCAGTGATTCGGCAGAGTCCTACGAGCAGTACTTC
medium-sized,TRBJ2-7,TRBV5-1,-,CASPGQSSYEQYF,TGCGCCAGCCCGGGCCAGAGCTCCTACGAGCAGTACTTC
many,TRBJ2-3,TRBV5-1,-,CASSLDRGTQYF,TGCGCCAGCAGCTTGGACAGAGGTACGCAGTATTTT
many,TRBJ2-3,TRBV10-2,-,CASRDSLGGTDTQYF,TGCGCCAGCAGGGACTCCTTGGGGGGCACAGATACGCAGTATTTT
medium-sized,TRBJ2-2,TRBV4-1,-,CASSHESGTVVGTGELFF,TGCGCCAGCAGCCACGAATCCGGGACGGTGGTGGGCACCGGGGAGCTGTTTTTT
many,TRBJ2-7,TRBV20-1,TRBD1,CSARPGQGFYEQYF,TGCAGTGCTAGGCCGGGACAGGGTTTCTACGAGCAGTACTTC
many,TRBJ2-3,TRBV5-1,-,CASSIGVLTDTQYF,TGCGCCAGCAGCATCGGGGTTCTAACAGATACGCAGTATTTT
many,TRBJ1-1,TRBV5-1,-,CASSLDGYPNTEAFF,TGCGCCAGCAGCTTGGATGGTTACCCGAACACTGAAGCTTTCTTT
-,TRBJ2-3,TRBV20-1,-,CSAEEADTQYF,TGCAGTGCGGAGGAAGCAGATACGCAGTATTTT
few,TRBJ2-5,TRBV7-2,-,CASSWALATQETQYF,TGTGCCAGCAGCTGGGCTCTAGCGACTCAAGAGACCCAGTACTTC
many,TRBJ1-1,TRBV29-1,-,CSVAGGGSNTEAFF,TGCAGCGTGGCCGGGGGGGGGTCGAACACTGAAGCTTTCTTT
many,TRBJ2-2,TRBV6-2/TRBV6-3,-,CASSYSAGKKAGELFF,TGTGCCAGCAGTTACTCGGCGGGGAAAAAGGCCGGGGAGCTGTTTTTT
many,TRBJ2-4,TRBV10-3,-,CAISDGVSIQYF,TGTGCCATCAGTGATGGCGTAAGCATTCAGTACTTC